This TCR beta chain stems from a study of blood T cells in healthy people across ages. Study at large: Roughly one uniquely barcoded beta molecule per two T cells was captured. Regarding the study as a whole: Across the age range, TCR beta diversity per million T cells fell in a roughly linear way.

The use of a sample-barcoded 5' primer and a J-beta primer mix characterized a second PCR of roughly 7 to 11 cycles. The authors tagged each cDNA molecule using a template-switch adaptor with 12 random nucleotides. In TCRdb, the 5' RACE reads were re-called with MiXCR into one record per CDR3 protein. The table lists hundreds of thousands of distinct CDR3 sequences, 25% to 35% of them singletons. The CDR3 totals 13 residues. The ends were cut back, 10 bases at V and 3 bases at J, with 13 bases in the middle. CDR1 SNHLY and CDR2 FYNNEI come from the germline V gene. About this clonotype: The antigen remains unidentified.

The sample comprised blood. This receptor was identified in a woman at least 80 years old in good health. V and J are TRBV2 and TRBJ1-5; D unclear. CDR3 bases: TGTGCCACTGCCCGGGCTCCCAATCAGCCCCAGCATTTT. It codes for CATARAPNQPQHF.